This TCR beta chain came from a study of CD8+CD57+ T cells in acquired aplastic anemia. Study observations and caveats: Patients shared under 30 CD8+ CDR3 sequences with controls.

V lost 8 bases and J lost 5; bases outside the gene matches: 7. This CDR3 comprises 13 residues. Looked up from germline, CDR1 is ENHRY and CDR2 is SYGVKD. This clonotype was found many times. The antigen is not known. Both TCR beta VDJ combination and CDR3 sequence profiling were carried out. Genomic DNA was the template for this profiling. TCRdb re-derived calls from the reads in MiXCR, one entry per CDR3 protein. The sample lists some 150,000 distinct CDR3 sequences; 40% to 45% were seen once. The TCR originated in a human donor in good health, serving as a control. The gene calls are TRBV10-3 and TRBJ2-3; TRBD2 aligns across 7 bases. The sample was sorted CD4+, CD8+, or CD8+CD57+ T cells (not recorded which) from PBMCs. The CDR3 DNA reads as TGTGCCATCCGGGCGGGAGAGGTAGATACGCAGTATTTT. This encodes CAIRAGEVDTQYF.